One and the same sample provided the 28 T cell receptor beta chains below, sequenced in a study of blood T cell repertoires in COVID-19 (dated by TCRdb to the early 2020s). The library was made by the immunoSEQ multiplex PCR assay. TCRdb's version of the immuneACCESS table is confined to in-frame rearrangements and falls short of the full clone set. An unresolved V gene accounts for under half of the shortfall where checked; the remainder is of unknown origin. Across this sample there are 200,000 to 250,000 clones, with roughly 88% seen only once. The leading ten clones occupy about 4% of the sample. The sequenced material came from PBMCs or T cells enriched from blood (not recorded which). The receptors shown here come from a woman aged 25-40 years who had been exposed to COVID-19.

V gene TRBV5-8 combines with J gene TRBJ2-1, with TRBD2 matching 10 bases. The CDR3 extends over 15 amino acids. Trimming cost V 4 bases and J 6 bases; bases outside gene matches: 7. The germline gives CDR1 SGHTS, CDR2 YDEGEE. The CDR3: CASSLGLARSNEQFF. CDR3 nucleotide sequence: TGTGCCAGCAGCCTGGGACTAGCGAGATCCAATGAGCAGTTCTTC. The variable domain in full, with the rest retrieved from reference TRBV5-8 and TRBJ2-1, is EAGVTQSPTHLIKTRGQQATLRCSPISGHTSVYWYQQALGLGLQFLLWYDEGEERNRGNFPPRFSGRQFPNYSSELNVNALELEDSALYLCASSLGLARSNEQFFGPGTRLTVL.

This clone showed up just a few times. CDR3 region: CASSPDRGLADTQYF. CDR3 nucleotides: TGCGCCAGCAGCCCGGACAGGGGATTAGCAGATACGCAGTATTTT. V and J are TRBV4-1 and TRBJ2-3; 9 bases are shared with TRBD1. Trimming at V came to 4 bases and at J to 4 bases, leaving 6 bases not matched to a gene. The CDR3 sequence is 15 residues long. Germline V lookup: CDR1 MGHRA, CDR2 YSYEKL.

This clone was observed a few times. The V and J genes are TRBV4-2 and TRBJ1-3; D is perhaps TRBD1 (6 bases). The CDR3 totals 17 residues. Germline V gene sequence: CDR1 LGHNA, CDR2 YNFKEQ. The ends were cut back, 4 bases at V and 2 bases at J, with 18 bases in the middle. CDR3: CASSPNVGGAPGNTIYF. The CDR3 DNA reads TGTGCCAGCAGCCCTAACGTTGGGGGGGCCCCTGGAAACACCATATATTTT.

V gene TRBV5-5 combines with J gene TRBJ1-2, with D hard to call. This CDR3 has 18 amino acids. The germline gives CDR1 SGHKS, CDR2 YYEKEE (reference sequence). The ends were cut back, 4 bases at V and 5 bases at J, with 27 bases in the middle. DNA for the CDR3: TGTGCCAGCAGCCTAGCTGCAGGACCCCCACGATTGGAATATGGCTACACCTTC. It is translated as CASSLAAGPPRLEYGYTF.

The chain couples TRBV19 to TRBJ1-5; TRBD1 matches at 9 bases. The ends lost 5 bases at V and 7 bases at J; junction bases unmatched: 12. CDR3 length equals 16 residues. Germline lookup yields CDR1 LNHDA and CDR2 SQIVND (reference sequence). Written as DNA, the CDR3 is TGTGCCAGTAGTCCCTCCTACGGACAGGGGAACCAGCCCCAGCATTTT. It specifies CASSPSYGQGNQPQHF.

The J gene is TRBJ1-2, the V gene TRBV2; D may be TRBD1 (5 bases). Germline-derived CDR1 and CDR2 are SNHLY and FYNNEI. CDR3 length equals 15 residues. The germline V and J ends were trimmed by 2 bases and 6 bases, with 16 bases remaining between them. The CDR3 bases are TGTGCCAGCAGTGAATCCGTGGGGCGGTACAATGGCTACACCTTC. Its translation is CASSESVGRYNGYTF.

The chain couples TRBV5-1 to TRBJ2-1; possible D gene TRBD1, 6 bases. V was pared by 7 bases and J by 2 bases, with 16 bases between. Germline V gene data show CDR1 as SGHRS and CDR2 as YFSETQ. The CDR3 extends over 15 amino acids. In nucleotides, the CDR3 is TGCGCCAGCGGCAAAAAACAGGGCGCCTACAATGAGCAGTTCTTC. It encodes CASGKKQGAYNEQFF.

V gene TRBV27 combines with J gene TRBJ1-2; D unclear. Germline-derived CDR1 and CDR2 are MNHEY and SMNVEV (reference sequence). This CDR3 region has 13 residues. Trimming took 3 bases from V and 8 from J, leaving 13 bases between them. The CDR3 DNA sequence: TGTGCCAGCAGTTTTGAGGGTTTAGGCGGCTACACCTTC. This gives the protein CASSFEGLGGYTF.

This rearrangement joins TRBV4-2 to TRBJ2-3; D is perhaps TRBD2 (6 bases). Per the germline V gene, CDR1 is LGHNA and CDR2 is YNFKEQ. V lost 1 base and J lost 0, with 8 bases in between. This CDR3 has 15 residues. CDR3 in amino acids: CASSQVSGSTDTQYF. CDR3 nucleotides: TGTGCCAGCAGCCAAGTAAGCGGGAGCACAGATACGCAGTATTTT.

This clone appeared once. The V call is TRBV12-5, the J call TRBJ1-5, with TRBD1 matching 7 bases. Germline V gene data show CDR1 as LGHNT and CDR2 as FRNRAP. V shed 5 bases and J 5 bases; nucleotides not matched to a gene: 6. There are 14 residues in the CDR3. CDR3 sequence reads: CASGDDRDYQPQHF. The CDR3 DNA is TGTGCTAGTGGTGACGACAGGGACTATCAGCCCCAGCATTTT.

The CDR3 loop reads CASSEAVGRGLRHSNQPQHF. The CDR3 DNA reads TGTGCCAGCAGTGAAGCGGTCGGCAGGGGGCTGAGGCATAGCAATCAGCCCCAGCATTTT. The chain links TRBV6-1 to TRBJ1-5; 8 bases map to TRBD1. The CDR3 is 20 amino acids. Germline V gene data show CDR1 as MNHNS and CDR2 as SASEGT. V lost 0 bases and J lost 0; bases outside the gene matches: 13.

The chain carries TRBV30 and TRBJ2-3, with no clear D. V gave up 6 bases and J gave up 1 base, with 14 bases separating them. The CDR3 consists of 14 residues. Germline CDR1 GTSNPN, CDR2 SVGIG (reference sequence). The CDR3, as DNA: TGTGCCTGTGGAACCACCCGGGGCACAGATACGCAGTATTTT. Translating it yields CACGTTRGTDTQYF.

J is TRBJ2-1 and V is TRBV6-1; TRBD1 aligns across 8 bases. Per the germline V gene, CDR1 is MNHNS and CDR2 is SASEGT. V lost 3 bases to trimming and J lost 4 bases; unmatched junction nucleotides: 2. This CDR3 has 14 residues. CDR3 residues: CASSDRGLYNEQFF. The CDR3 nucleotides read TGTGCCAGCAGTGACAGGGGGCTGTACAATGAGCAGTTCTTC.

This clone was counted a few times. J is TRBJ1-2 and V is TRBV11-3; possibly TRBD1 for D (6 bases). The CDR3 extends over 16 amino acids. Germline V gene lookup returns CDR1 SGHNT and CDR2 YENEEA. Trimming stripped 6 bases from V and 4 bases from J, with 21 bases between. The CDR3 region is CASRLPGAGATYGYTF. CDR3 bases: TGTGCCAGCAGGCTCCCCGGGGCAGGGGCAACCTATGGCTACACCTTC.

The chain is built from TRBV29-1 and TRBJ2-2; tentative D call: TRBD2 (6 bases). The ends were cut back, 3 bases at V and 3 bases at J, with 8 bases in the middle. The CDR3 sequence is 13 residues long. CDR1 SQVTM and CDR2 ANQGSEA come from the germline V gene. DNA for the CDR3: TGCAGCGTTGAGGCTAGCGACACCGGGGAGCTGTTTTTT. It specifies CSVEASDTGELFF.

This chain connects TRBV5-4 to TRBJ1-2, with D perhaps matching TRBD1 (5 bases). The V gene's germline CDR1 is SGHNT and CDR2 YYREEE (reference sequence). V lost 3 bases and J lost 4, with 10 bases in between. This CDR3 has 13 amino acids. DNA for the CDR3: TGTGCCAGCAGCTCCCGAACAGGCTATGGCTACACCTTC. Translation gives CASSSRTGYGYTF.

The chain recombines TRBV5-1 with TRBJ2-1; 7 bases are shared with TRBD2. The CDR3 has 18 residues. The junction had 18 bases not matched to a gene; V was cut back by 3 bases and J by 6 bases. Germline V gene sequence: CDR1 SGHRS, CDR2 YFSETQ. CDR3 region: CASSSLAPSGIVSNEQFF. CDR3 coding DNA: TGCGCCAGCAGCTCCCTTGCCCCAAGCGGGATTGTCAGCAATGAGCAGTTCTTC.

This chain links TRBV7-8 with TRBJ2-7, with a weak D call TRBD1 (6 bases). The V end was cut by 1 base, the J end by 3 bases, with 10 bases between. CDR1 is SGHVS and CDR2 is FQNEAQ in the germline V gene. This CDR3 comprises 14 residues. The CDR3 region is CASSLGDTVYEQYF. The CDR3 region has the DNA TGTGCCAGCAGCTTAGGGGACACCGTCTACGAGCAGTACTTC.

The DNA for the CDR3 is TGTGCCAGCGGGGAGACAGGGATCTATGGCTACACCTTC. Translated: CASGETGIYGYTF. The chain carries TRBV27 and TRBJ1-2; TRBD1 matches at 7 bases. The CDR3 is 13 residues long. V lost 8 bases to trimming and J lost 4 bases; unmatched junction nucleotides: 7. CDR1 and CDR2 from the germline V gene are MNHEY and SMNVEV (reference sequence).

The V and J genes are TRBV19 and TRBJ1-5, with TRBD1 matching 7 bases. With V trimmed by 3 bases and J by 2 bases, 7 bases remained unmatched. The CDR3 contains 16 residues. CDR1 is LNHDA, CDR2 SQIVND, per germline (reference sequence). The CDR3 spells CASSIGRGNRNQPQHF. The DNA for the CDR3 is TGTGCCAGTAGTATTGGCAGGGGGAATCGCAATCAGCCCCAGCATTTT. The variable domain in full, with the rest retrieved from reference TRBV19 and TRBJ1-5, is DGGITQSPKYLFRKEGQNVTLSCEQNLNHDAMYWYRQDPGQGLRLIYYSQIVNDFQKGDIAEGYSVSREKKESFPLTVTSAQKNPTAFYLCASSIGRGNRNQPQHFGDGTRLSIL.

The V and J genes are TRBV3-1 (or the pseudogene TRBV3-2) and TRBJ2-5; 7 bases are shared with TRBD1. This CDR3 spans 16 amino acids. Trimming took 3 bases from V and 5 from J; bases not matched to a gene: 12. Germline V gene data show CDR1 as LGHDT and CDR2 as YNNKEL (reference sequence). This CDR3 reads CASSHTQGTIYETQYF. CDR3 bases: TGTGCCAGCAGCCATACACAGGGGACAATTTATGAGACCCAGTACTTC.

The rearrangement joins TRBV7-9 to TRBJ2-3; D is undetermined. The CDR3 extends over 13 amino acids. Trimming stripped 2 bases from V and 7 bases from J, with 10 bases between. Germline V CDR1 and CDR2: SEHNR, FQNEAQ (reference sequence). The CDR3 sequence is CASSLSWQNTQYF. The CDR3 region has the DNA TGTGCCAGCAGCTTATCTTGGCAGAATACGCAGTATTTT.

V gene TRBV21-1 combines with J gene TRBJ2-7; the table's D call of TRBD2 was not tested on the DNA. TRBV21-1 is designated a pseudogene. The CDR3 has 13 amino acids. CDR3 sequence (DNA): TGTGCCAGCAGCGGGGCGGGGAACCTGGAGCAGTACTTC. The encoded protein is CASSGAGNLEQYF.

This chain links TRBV2 with TRBJ2-4; D is possibly TRBD1 (6 bases). V lost 10 bases and J 6 bases, leaving 10 bases between the germline ends. Germline V gene data show CDR1 as SNHLY and CDR2 as FYNNEI. This CDR3 contains 11 residues. CDR3 loop: CATRRGNIQYF. The CDR3 nucleotides read TGTGCCACTCGCAGGGGAAACATTCAGTACTTC.

V usage is TRBV12-5 and J usage is TRBJ2-7; 8 nucleotides match TRBD2. The CDR3 length is 14 residues. J lost 4 bases, V lost 5 bases, and 7 bases had no gene match. Germline CDR1 reads LGHNT; CDR2 reads FRNRAP. CDR3 bases: TGTGCTAGTGGTCAGAGCGGGAGAGTTTACGAGCAGTACTTC. This gives the protein CASGQSGRVYEQYF.

This chain joins TRBV27 and TRBJ2-7; 7 bases map to TRBD2. Germline lookup yields CDR1 MNHEY and CDR2 SMNVEV (reference sequence). The ends lost 3 bases at V and 1 base at J; junction bases unmatched: 3. There are 14 residues in the CDR3. The CDR3: CASSFSGASYEQYF. The CDR3 DNA reads as TGTGCCAGCAGTTTCAGCGGGGCGTCCTACGAGCAGTACTTC.

The chain links TRBV24-1 to TRBJ1-2; maybe TRBD1 (5 bases). V was clipped by 3 bases and J by 1 base, with 20 bases between them. This CDR3 is built from 18 residues. Germline assignment: CDR1 KGHDR and CDR2 SFDVKD. The DNA of the CDR3 is TGTGCCACCAGTGATGGTATGGGTGGGGCGGATCATAACTATGGCTACACCTTC. The encoded protein is CATSDGMGGADHNYGYTF.

The chain recombines TRBV11-2 with TRBJ2-7; 13 bases are a match to TRBD2. The ends lost 4 bases at V and 2 bases at J; junction bases unmatched: 11. CDR1 is SGHAT and CDR2 is FQNNGV in the germline V gene. CDR3 length: 18 amino acids. In DNA form, the CDR3 reads TGTGCCAGCAGCTCCTTCAGACTAGCGGGAGGCCGCGCCTACGAGCAGTACTTC. This translates into CASSSFRLAGGRAYEQYF.